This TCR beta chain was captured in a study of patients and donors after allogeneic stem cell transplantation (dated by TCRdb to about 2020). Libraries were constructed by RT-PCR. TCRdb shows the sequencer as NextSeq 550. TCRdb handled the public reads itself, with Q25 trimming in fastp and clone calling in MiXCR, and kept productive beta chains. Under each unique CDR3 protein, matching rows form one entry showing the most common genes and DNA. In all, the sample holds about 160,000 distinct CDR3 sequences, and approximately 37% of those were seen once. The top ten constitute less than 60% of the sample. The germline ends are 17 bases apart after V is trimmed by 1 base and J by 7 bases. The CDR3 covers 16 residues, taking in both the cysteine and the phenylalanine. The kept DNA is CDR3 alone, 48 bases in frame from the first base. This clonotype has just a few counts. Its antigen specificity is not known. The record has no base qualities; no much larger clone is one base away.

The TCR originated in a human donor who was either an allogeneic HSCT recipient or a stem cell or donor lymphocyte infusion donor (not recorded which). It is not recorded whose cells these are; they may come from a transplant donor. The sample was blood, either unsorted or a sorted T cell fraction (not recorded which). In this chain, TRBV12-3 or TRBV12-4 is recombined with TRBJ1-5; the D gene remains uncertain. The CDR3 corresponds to CASSLEVGGVWQPQHF. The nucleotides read TGTGCCAGCAGTTTAGAGGTTGGCGGGGTATGGCAGCCCCAGCATTTT.